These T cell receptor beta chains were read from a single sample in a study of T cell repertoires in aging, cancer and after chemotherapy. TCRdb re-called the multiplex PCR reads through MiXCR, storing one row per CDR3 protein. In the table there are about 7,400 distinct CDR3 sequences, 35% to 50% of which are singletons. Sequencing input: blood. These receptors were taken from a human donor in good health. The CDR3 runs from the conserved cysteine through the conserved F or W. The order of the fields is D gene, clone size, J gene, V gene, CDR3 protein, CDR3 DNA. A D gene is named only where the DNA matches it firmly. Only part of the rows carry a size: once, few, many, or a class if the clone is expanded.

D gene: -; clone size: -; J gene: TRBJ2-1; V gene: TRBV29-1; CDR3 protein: CSVPTGGEYEQFF; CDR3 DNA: TGCAGCGTTCCCACAGGGGGGGAGTATGAGCAGTTCTTC
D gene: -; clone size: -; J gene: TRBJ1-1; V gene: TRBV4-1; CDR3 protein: CASSPRGPLSEAFF; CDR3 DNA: TGCGCCAGCAGCCCACGCGGACCGCTTTCTGAAGCTTTCTTT
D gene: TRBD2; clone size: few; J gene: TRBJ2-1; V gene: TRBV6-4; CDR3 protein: CASSEASGGPYNEQFF; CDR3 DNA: TGTGCCAGCAGTGAAGCTAGCGGGGGGCCCTACAATGAGCAGTTCTTC
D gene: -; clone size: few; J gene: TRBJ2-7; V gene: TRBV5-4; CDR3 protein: CASSFTASSYEQYF; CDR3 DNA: TGTGCCAGCAGCTTTACAGCGTCGTCCTACGAGCAGTACTTC
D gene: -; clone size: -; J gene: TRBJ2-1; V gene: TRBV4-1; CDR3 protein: CASSQGRGRTYNEQFF; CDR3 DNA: TGCGCCAGCAGCCAAGGTAGGGGGAGGACCTACAATGAGCAGTTCTTC
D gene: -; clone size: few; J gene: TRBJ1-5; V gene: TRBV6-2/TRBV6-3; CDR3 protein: CASSHGWTDVQPQHF; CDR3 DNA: TGTGCCAGCAGCCACGGATGGACAGACGTTCAGCCCCAGCATTTT
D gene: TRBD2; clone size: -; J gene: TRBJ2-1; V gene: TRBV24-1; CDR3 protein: CATSETGTSGGRETYNEQFF; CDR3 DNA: TGTGCCACCAGTGAAACCGGGACTAGCGGGGGGCGAGAAACCTACAATGAGCAGTTCTTC
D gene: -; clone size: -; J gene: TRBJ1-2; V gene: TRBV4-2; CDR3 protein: CASSAGGYLARGEYGYTF; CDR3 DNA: TGCGCCAGCAGTGCTGGGGGATACTTGGCCCGGGGGGAATATGGCTACACCTTC
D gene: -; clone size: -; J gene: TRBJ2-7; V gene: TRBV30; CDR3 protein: CAWSVRGGAGEQYF; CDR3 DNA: TGTGCCTGGAGCGTGAGGGGCGGGGCCGGCGAGCAGTACTTC
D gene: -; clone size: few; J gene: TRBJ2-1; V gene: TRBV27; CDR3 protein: CASSGESSEQFF; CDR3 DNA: TGTGCCAGCAGTGGAGAGAGCTCTGAGCAGTTCTTC
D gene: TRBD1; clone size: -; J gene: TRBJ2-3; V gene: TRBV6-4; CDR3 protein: CASSDKADRATDTQYF; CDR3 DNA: TGTGCCAGCAGTGACAAAGCGGACAGGGCGACAGATACGCAGTATTTT
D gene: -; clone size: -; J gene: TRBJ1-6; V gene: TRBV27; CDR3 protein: CASSLSGTGNSPLHF; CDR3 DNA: TGTGCCAGCAGTCTTTCCGGGACCGGAAATTCACCCCTCCACTTT
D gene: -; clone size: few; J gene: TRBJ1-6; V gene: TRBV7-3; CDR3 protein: CASSLTAAIYNSPLHF; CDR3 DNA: TGTGCCAGCAGCTTAACGGCAGCGATTTATAATTCACCCCTCCACTTT
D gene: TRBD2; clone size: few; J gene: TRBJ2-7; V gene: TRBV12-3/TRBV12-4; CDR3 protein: CASNIQAGAQYF; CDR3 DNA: TGTGCCAGCAATATTCAAGCGGGGGCACAGTACTTC
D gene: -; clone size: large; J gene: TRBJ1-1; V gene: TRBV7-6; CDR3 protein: CASSWGGGNTEAFF; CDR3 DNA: TGTGCCAGCAGCTGGGGCGGGGGTAACACTGAAGCTTTCTTT
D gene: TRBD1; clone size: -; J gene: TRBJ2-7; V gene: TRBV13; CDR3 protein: CASSPKDRETYEQYF; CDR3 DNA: TGTGCCAGCAGCCCGAAGGACAGGGAGACCTACGAGCAGTACTTC
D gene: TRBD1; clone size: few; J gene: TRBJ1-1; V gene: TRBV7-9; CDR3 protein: CASSPRTGGANTEAFF; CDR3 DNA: TGTGCCAGCAGCCCCCGGACAGGGGGGGCTAACACTGAAGCTTTCTTT
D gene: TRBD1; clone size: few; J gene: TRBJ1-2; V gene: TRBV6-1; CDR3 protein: CASSTFGTANYGYTF; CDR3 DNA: TGTGCCAGCAGTACCTTTGGGACAGCTAACTATGGCTACACCTTC
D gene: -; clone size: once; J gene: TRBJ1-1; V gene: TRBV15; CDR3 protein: CATSRDGGTEAFF; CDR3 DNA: TGTGCCACCAGCAGAGATGGGGGCACTGAAGCTTTCTTT
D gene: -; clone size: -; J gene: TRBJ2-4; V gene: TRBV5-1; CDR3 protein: CASSLGEGNIQYF; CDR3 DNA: TGCGCCAGCAGCTTGGGAGAGGGAAACATTCAGTACTTC